Each of the 15 T cell receptor beta chains below was sequenced from the same sample in a study of post-analysis software for immune sequencing data. No antigen has been assigned to these receptors. cDNA libraries of TCR beta carried unique molecular identifiers. Each CDR3 protein gets one entry after TCRdb re-called the PCR reads with MiXCR. The sample comprises a few hundred thousand distinct CDR3 sequences, around 34% of which are singletons, and approximately 4.6% rests with the top ten. Whole-study findings and limits: Relative to controls, patients had several TRBV segments at higher frequency, with TRBV5-6, TRBV5-1 and TRBV20-1 among these.

Sequenced input: blood. The receptors were gathered from a girl aged 5 to 17 with multiple sclerosis.

The rearrangement uses TRBV6-1 and TRBJ1-4; D is unclear. Trimming cost V 4 bases and J 0 bases, with 18 bases left between them. Germline CDR1 MNHNS, CDR2 SASEGT. The CDR3 covers 18 residues. CDR3 amino acids: CASSATPGTPATNEKLFF. CDR3 sequence (DNA): TGTGCCAGCAGTGCAACCCCGGGCACCCCTGCAACTAATGAAAAACTGTTTTTT.

The rearrangement uses TRBV5-1 and TRBJ2-7, with 8 bases lining up with TRBD2. Trimming at V came to 2 bases and at J to 4 bases, leaving 11 bases not matched to a gene. The germline gives CDR1 SGHRS, CDR2 YFSETQ. The CDR3 extends over 16 amino acids. This CDR3 is CASSFRTSSLNYEQYF. The DNA of the CDR3 is TGCGCCAGCAGCTTTCGGACTAGCTCCCTCAATTACGAGCAGTACTTC.

The rearrangement uses TRBV20-1 and TRBJ2-5, with TRBD2 matching 10 bases. Trimming at V came to 3 bases and at J to 7 bases, leaving 8 bases not matched to a gene. Germline CDR1 and CDR2: DFQATT and SNEGSKA (reference sequence). The CDR3 totals 14 residues. The CDR3 nucleotides read TGCAGTGCTAGCGGACTAGCGGATCTGGGGACCCAGTACTTC. This translates into CSASGLADLGTQYF.

The chain combines TRBV7-6 with TRBJ2-5; tentatively, D is TRBD1 or TRBD2 (5 bases each). With 3 bases removed from V and 7 bases from J, the gap between germline ends came to 21 bases. The CDR3 spans 16 residues. Germline-derived CDR1 and CDR2 are SGHVS and FNYEAQ. This CDR3 reads CASSLWAGTSGGTQYF. CDR3 coding DNA: TGTGCCAGCAGCTTGTGGGCAGGGACGTCTGGGGGGACCCAGTACTTC.

The CDR3 is CASSSPGTGPVTGELFF. Here the CDR3 DNA reads TGTGCCAGTAGTAGTCCCGGGACAGGACCGGTTACCGGGGAGCTGTTTTTT. The chain is built from TRBV19 and TRBJ2-2; 8 bases agree with TRBD1. The CDR3 has 17 residues. The germline V gene encodes CDR1 LNHDA and CDR2 SQIVND (reference sequence). V dropped 4 bases and J dropped 5; count of bases not matched to a gene: 12.

Many counts were recorded for this clonotype. This rearrangement joins TRBV24-1 to TRBJ2-1; D might be TRBD1 or TRBD2, each matching 6 bases. V was trimmed by 3 bases and J by 4 bases, leaving 12 bases between them. The CDR3 has 15 residues. Germline V gene data show CDR1 as KGHDR and CDR2 as SFDVKD. The CDR3 nucleotides read TGTGCCACCAGTGATACGAGGGGGGTGTACAATGAGCAGTTCTTC. It encodes CATSDTRGVYNEQFF.

Ten or more counts support this clonotype. V is TRBV20-1 and J is TRBJ1-5; D is ambiguous. The germline CDR1 and CDR2 sequences are DFQATT and SNEGSKA (reference sequence). The V end lost 3 bases, the J end lost 5 bases, and 23 bases lay between the germline ends. This CDR3 spans 17 amino acids. The CDR3 DNA reads TGCAGTGCTAGCCTCTTCGCTAGTAGGCCGGGCGATCAGCCCCAGCATTTT. It codes for CSASLFASRPGDQPQHF.

This clonotype has at least ten counts. The chain's CDR3 is CASSQIAGATDTQYF. CDR3 sequence (DNA): TGTGCCAGCAGCCAGATAGCGGGAGCCACAGATACGCAGTATTTT. The genes are TRBV4-2 and TRBJ2-3, with 9 bases matching TRBD2. The junction had 3 bases not matched to a gene; V was cut back by 3 bases and J by 2 bases. The CDR3 totals 15 residues. The germline CDR1 and CDR2 sequences are LGHNA and YNFKEQ.

CDR3 sequence (DNA): TGTGCCAGCAGCCAAGATCTTGGATCCCCGTGGCAGTACTTC. This codes for CASSQDLGSPWQYF. The chain is built from TRBV4-2 and TRBJ2-4; D remains ambiguous. The V gene lost 0 bases and the J gene lost 13 bases, with 16 bases spanning the gap. Germline assignment: CDR1 LGHNA and CDR2 YNFKEQ. The CDR3 is 14 amino acids.

The rearrangement uses TRBV20-1 and TRBJ2-3, with TRBD1 as a possible D gene (5 bases). CDR1 is DFQATT, CDR2 SNEGSKA, per germline (reference sequence). The CDR3 loop spans 15 amino acids. V was trimmed by 6 bases and J by 6 bases, leaving 22 bases between them. CDR3 in amino acids: CSADLGQGRWDTQYF. The CDR3 coding sequence is TGCAGTGCGGACCTGGGGCAGGGAAGATGGGATACGCAGTATTTT.

The chain's CDR3 is CSVLTGLGTEAFF. Written as DNA, the CDR3 is TGCAGCGTCCTTACAGGCTTAGGCACTGAAGCTTTCTTT. V gene TRBV29-1 combines with J gene TRBJ1-1; weak D call: TRBD1 (5 bases). V lost 6 bases and J lost 4, with 15 bases in between. This CDR3 is built from 13 residues. Germline CDR1 reads SQVTM; CDR2 reads ANQGSEA. The full variable domain, completed using reference TRBV29-1 and TRBJ1-1, is SAVISQKPSRDICQRGTSLTIQCQVDSQVTMMFWYRQQPGQSLTLIATANQGSEATYESGFVIDKFPISRPNLTFSTLTVSNMSPEDSSIYLCSVLTGLGTEAFFGQGTRLTVV.

The gene calls are TRBV7-6 and TRBJ1-2; 8 bases are shared with TRBD1. V gave up 0 bases and J gave up 7 bases; unmatched junction bases: 16. Per germline, CDR1 SGHVS and CDR2 FNYEAQ. CDR3 length: 18 residues. For the CDR3, the DNA is TGTGCCAGCAGCTTAGCTTCAGGGGGCACTAGGGCGACGGCTGGCTACACCTTC. Amino acid sequence: CASSLASGGTRATAGYTF.

As regards this clonotype: This likely traces to a read error, being one base from a far larger clone. V gene TRBV12-3 or TRBV12-4 combines with J gene TRBJ2-1; the D is unclear. CDR3 length: 10 residues. CDR3 residues: CVSRGNEQFF. CDR3 DNA: TGTGTCAGCAGAGGCAATGAGCAGTTCTTC.

In its sample, this clonotype was seen a few times. J is TRBJ2-1 and V is TRBV20-1; D not certain. The CDR3 extends over 15 amino acids. V was shortened by 0 bases and J by 1 base, with 10 bases between the two germline ends. The V gene's germline CDR1 is DFQATT and CDR2 SNEGSKA (reference sequence). CDR3 coding DNA: TGCAGTGCTAGAGATCTAATCGCGTCCTACAATGAGCAGTTCTTC. Protein product: CSARDLIASYNEQFF.

The chain recombines TRBV7-6 with TRBJ2-1; 10 bases are a match to TRBD2. The V and J ends lost 5 bases and 6 bases, in that order; junction bases with no gene match: 7. Germline V gene sequence: CDR1 SGHVS, CDR2 FNYEAQ. The CDR3 is made up of 15 amino acids. CDR3: CASSISGRAVNEQFF. The CDR3 nucleotides are TGTGCCAGCAGCATAAGCGGGAGGGCGGTCAATGAGCAGTTCTTC.